These T cell receptor beta chains were read from a single sample in a study of T cells in Graves' hyperthyroidism and ophthalmopathy. TCRdb called the multiplex PCR reads again in MiXCR, with one record for every CDR3 protein. Of under 500,000 distinct CDR3 sequences listed, 11% to 15% are singletons. The sample was blood. The receptors were gathered from a man in his fifties with Graves' ophthalmopathy. The conserved cysteine and the conserved F or W are not part of the CDR3 here.

v_gene: TRBV4-1
j_gene: TRBJ1-3
CDR3aa: ASSQVKVSGNTIY

v_gene: TRBV6-2/TRBV6-3
j_gene: TRBJ2-2
CDR3aa: ASSYPPYGRGSNGELF

v_gene: TRBV28
j_gene: TRBJ1-2
CDR3aa: ASSPPAPSGYT

v_gene: TRBV27
j_gene: TRBJ2-7
CDR3aa: ASALVPGYEQY

v_gene: TRBV20-1
j_gene: TRBJ2-7
CDR3aa: SARDGGESSYEQY

v_gene: TRBV12-3/TRBV12-4
j_gene: TRBJ2-3
CDR3aa: ASSLVSGGAGTDTQY

v_gene: TRBV3-1
j_gene: TRBJ2-7
CDR3aa: ASSQGTSGRASYEQY

v_gene: TRBV6-5
j_gene: TRBJ1-2
CDR3aa: ASSYSTNRNHYGYT

v_gene: TRBV3-1
j_gene: TRBJ1-2
CDR3aa: ASSPMGTGDGYT

v_gene: TRBV5-1
j_gene: TRBJ2-3
CDR3aa: ASSLNFLTDTQY

v_gene: TRBV4-2
j_gene: TRBJ1-4
CDR3aa: ASSQDEQMGEKLF

v_gene: TRBV3-1
j_gene: TRBJ2-6
CDR3aa: ASSQGRGLLSGANVLT

v_gene: TRBV3-1
j_gene: TRBJ2-7
CDR3aa: ASSQDLQGPSHEQY

v_gene: TRBV6-5
j_gene: TRBJ1-1
CDR3aa: ASSYAQGATEAF

v_gene: TRBV2
j_gene: TRBJ2-7
CDR3aa: ASSKDSRISYEQY

v_gene: TRBV12-3/TRBV12-4
j_gene: TRBJ1-1
CDR3aa: ASSNAGLMNTEAF

v_gene: TRBV3-1
j_gene: TRBJ2-1
CDR3aa: ASSQDRASSQGWGYNEQF

v_gene: TRBV30
j_gene: TRBJ1-3
CDR3aa: AWSRGQGVVGNTIY

v_gene: TRBV12-3/TRBV12-4
j_gene: TRBJ2-7
CDR3aa: ASRPGTPIYEQY

v_gene: TRBV20-1
j_gene: TRBJ1-5
CDR3aa: SARLLTGNQPQH

v_gene: TRBV3-1
j_gene: TRBJ2-1
CDR3aa: ASSQKGGSVLF

v_gene: TRBV12-3/TRBV12-4
j_gene: TRBJ2-3
CDR3aa: ASSQSQGTQY

v_gene: TRBV5-1
j_gene: TRBJ2-1
CDR3aa: ASSSPRLAGATEQF